The 12 T cell receptor beta chains below were found in one sample sequenced in a study of T-cell memory formation after mild COVID-19. TCRdb reprocessed the 5' RACE reads with MiXCR, giving one entry per CDR3 protein. The table records 150,000 to 200,000 distinct CDR3 sequences, roughly 28% of them present only once. Source material: PBMCs or a T cell subset sorted from them (not recorded which). The origin of the receptors is an adult woman who had mild COVID-19 (a few samples of this study predate the infection). Cell type and time point are not known.

This clonotype has only a few counts. The chain is built from TRBV21-1 and TRBJ2-7; the DNA was not compared with TRBD1, the D call given in the table. TRBV21-1 is a known pseudogene. The CDR3 extends over 13 amino acids. The CDR3 nucleotides read TGTGCCAGCAGCAAGGACAGGGTTTGTGAGCAGTACTTC. Its protein product is CASSKDRVCEQYF.

This clonotype was seen a handful of times. V and J are TRBV29-1 and TRBJ2-1; D may be TRBD1 (6 bases). V was clipped by 3 bases and J by 0 bases, with 15 bases between them. The length of the CDR3 is 16 residues. Germline V gene sequence: CDR1 SQVTM, CDR2 ANQGSEA. The CDR3 spells CSVDLDSPSSYNEQFF. The CDR3, as DNA: TGCAGCGTTGATCTGGACAGCCCGAGCTCCTACAATGAGCAGTTCTTC.

The V gene is TRBV6-2 or TRBV6-3, the J gene TRBJ2-3, with D possibly TRBD2 on 6 matching bases. V shed 0 bases and J shed 0 bases, with 16 bases lying between them. The V gene's germline CDR1 is MNHEY and CDR2 SVGEGT. CDR3 length equals 18 residues. CDR3 nucleotides: TGTGCCAGCAGTTACTCCGCGGGGCCGGAAACTAGCACAGATACGCAGTATTTT. It yields the protein CASSYSAGPETSTDTQYF.

A few counts support this clonotype. This chain joins TRBV14 and TRBJ2-3; a possible D gene is TRBD2 (6 bases). Trimming took 6 bases from V and 6 from J, leaving 13 bases between them. Germline values: CDR1 SGHDN, CDR2 FVKESK. CDR3 length equals 13 residues. The CDR3 DNA reads as TGTGCCAGCAGACCCACGGGGAGGGATACGCAGTATTTT. Translating it yields CASRPTGRDTQYF.

The V call is TRBV9, the J call TRBJ2-2; 8 bases are shared with TRBD1. From germline, CDR1 is SGDLS and CDR2 YYNGEE. There are 15 residues in the CDR3. With V trimmed by 0 bases and J by 8 bases, 6 bases remained unmatched. The CDR3 sequence: CASSVDGQGAGELFF. DNA of the CDR3: TGTGCCAGCAGCGTAGACGGACAGGGAGCAGGGGAGCTGTTTTTT.

This clonotype was seen a few times. In DNA form, the CDR3 reads TGCAGTGCCGATTCCGGGGCTGGGGCCAACGTCCTGACTTTC. This translates into CSADSGAGANVLTF. The rearrangement joins TRBV20-1 to TRBJ2-6; D possibly corresponds to TRBD2 (5 bases). Germline V gene sequence: CDR1 DFQATT, CDR2 SNEGSKA (reference sequence). The length of the CDR3 is 14 residues. The V end lost 6 bases, the J end lost 2 bases, and 11 bases lay between the germline ends.

V is TRBV6-5 and J is TRBJ2-7, with unresolved D. Trimming stripped 5 bases from V and 0 bases from J, with 8 bases between. Germline CDR1 MNHEY, CDR2 SVGAGI. The CDR3 is made up of 13 amino acids. CDR3 bases: TGTGCCAGCAGTCACGGTCCCTCCTACGAGCAGTACTTC. Protein sequence: CASSHGPSYEQYF.

This clonotype was detected a few times. CDR3: CASSPRRLLFYEQYF. In DNA, the CDR3 is TGTGCCAGCAGCCCCAGACGGCTACTATTTTACGAGCAGTACTTC. The rearrangement uses TRBV7-8 and TRBJ2-7; no firm D call. CDR3 length: 15 residues. CDR1 is SGHVS and CDR2 is FQNEAQ in the germline V gene. V lost 5 bases and J lost 4, with 18 bases in between.

The chain joins TRBV6-2 or TRBV6-3 to TRBJ2-7; 7 nucleotides line up with TRBD2. Trimming took 7 bases from V and 1 from J; bases not matched to a gene: 10. Germline V lookup: CDR1 MNHEY, CDR2 SVGEGT. This CDR3 comprises 15 residues. CDR3 sequence: CASTRAGALSYEQYF. The CDR3 coding sequence is TGTGCCAGCACCCGGGCGGGAGCTTTATCCTACGAGCAGTACTTC.

V is TRBV4-2 and J is TRBJ2-3; TRBD2 matches at 9 bases. CDR1 and CDR2 from the germline V gene are LGHNA and YNFKEQ. The V and J ends lost 1 base and 3 bases, in that order; junction bases with no gene match: 8. CDR3 length equals 17 residues. CDR3 protein: CASSQGLAGVVTDTQYF. The CDR3 DNA is TGTGCCAGCAGCCAAGGATTAGCGGGAGTGGTGACAGATACGCAGTATTTT.

CDR3: CASSPPALRGRTDTQYF. The CDR3 DNA reads TGTGCCAGCTCACCACCGGCGCTCAGGGGGCGAACAGATACGCAGTATTTT. The chain carries TRBV18 and TRBJ2-3; TRBD1 aligns across 8 bases. The ends lost 0 bases at V and 3 bases at J; junction bases unmatched: 8. The CDR3 is 17 residues long. CDR1 is KGHSH and CDR2 is LQKENI in the germline V gene.

The chain carries TRBV24-1 and TRBJ2-5; weak D call: TRBD1 (5 bases). Per germline, CDR1 KGHDR and CDR2 SFDVKD. The germline V and J ends were trimmed by 0 bases and 2 bases, with 6 bases remaining between them. The CDR3 covers 14 residues. In DNA form, the CDR3 reads TGTGCCACCAGTGATTTGAACAGGCAAGAGACCCAGTACTTC. This translates into CATSDLNRQETQYF.